Listed here are 10 T cell receptor beta chains from one sample, sequenced in a study of blood T cell repertoires in COVID-19. Sequencing used immunoSEQ multiplex PCR; TCRdb keeps in-frame clones, though not all of them. The table shows about 44,000 clones, with roughly nine tenths occurring only once. What was sequenced was peripheral blood. All receptors derive from a man between 65 and 80 years old with active COVID-19.

The chain uses TRBV3-1 (or the pseudogene TRBV3-2) and TRBJ1-1; TRBD1 might be the D (5 bases). V dropped 8 bases and J dropped 0 bases, with 10 bases sitting between them. This CDR3 spans 13 amino acids. Germline loops: CDR1 LGHDT, CDR2 YNNKEL (reference sequence). In DNA form, the CDR3 reads TGTGCCAGCGGACAAGGAGTGAACACTGAAGCTTTCTTT. It codes for CASGQGVNTEAFF.

The chain links TRBV14 to TRBJ2-2, with TRBD2 matching 10 bases. This CDR3 region has 15 residues. V was clipped by 6 bases and J by 6 bases; unmatched bases: 7. Germline CDR1 reads SGHDN; CDR2 reads FVKESK. CDR3 residues: CASRPSGGAAGELFF. The CDR3 DNA reads TGTGCCAGCAGACCTAGCGGGGGCGCGGCCGGGGAGCTGTTTTTT.

The chain combines TRBV7-9 with TRBJ1-1; D remains ambiguous. The V gene lost 4 bases and the J gene lost 6 bases, with 18 bases spanning the gap. From germline, CDR1 is SEHNR and CDR2 FQNEAQ (reference sequence). This CDR3 region has 15 residues. Written as DNA, the CDR3 is TGTGCCAGCAGCTCACCGACTTCGCCTAGCTCTGAAGCTTTCTTT. Translating it yields CASSSPTSPSSEAFF.

The DNA for the CDR3 is TGTGCCAGTAGTATTGCAGGGGAAGTTTCTACTAATGAAAAACTGTTTTTT. It codes for CASSIAGEVSTNEKLFF. The genes are TRBV19 and TRBJ1-4, with a tentative D call TRBD1 (6 bases). CDR1 and CDR2 (germline): LNHDA, SQIVND (reference sequence). Trimming pared 3 bases from V and 2 bases from J, leaving 16 bases between. The CDR3 runs 17 residues.

V gene TRBV20-1 combines with J gene TRBJ1-2; 8 bases agree with TRBD1. J was trimmed by 6 bases and V by 3 bases; bases with no gene match: 9. There are 14 residues in the CDR3. Germline CDR1 and CDR2: DFQATT and SNEGSKA (reference sequence). The CDR3 region has the DNA TGCAGTGCTAGTCCCCCAGGGGGCAGAAATGGCTACACCTTC. This sequence encodes CSASPPGGRNGYTF.

The rearrangement uses TRBV7-6 and TRBJ2-1, with D maybe TRBD2 (6 bases). This CDR3 spans 17 amino acids. The V end lost 4 bases, the J end lost 1 base, and 17 bases lay between the germline ends. Germline V CDR1 and CDR2: SGHVS, FNYEAQ. The CDR3 is CASSSGGWSGSYNEQFF. CDR3 nucleotides: TGTGCCAGCAGCTCGGGCGGGTGGAGCGGGTCCTACAATGAGCAGTTCTTC.

V usage is TRBV13 and J usage is TRBJ1-1, with a possible D match to TRBD1 (6 bases). Trimming took off 6 bases at V and 1 base at J, with 12 bases between the two ends. The CDR3 is 14 residues long. CDR1 is PRHDT, CDR2 FYEKMQ, per germline (reference sequence). This CDR3 reads CASSPWTANTEAFF. CDR3 in DNA: TGTGCCAGCAGTCCTTGGACAGCGAACACTGAAGCTTTCTTT.

In this sample, this clone turned up a few times. The chain has TRBV14 and TRBJ1-3, with no clear D. Trimming cost V 2 bases and J 3 bases, with 14 bases left between them. The CDR3 extends over 16 amino acids. Germline V gene sequence: CDR1 SGHDN, CDR2 FVKESK. CDR3 protein: CASSQKSPSRGNTIYF. DNA of the CDR3: TGTGCCAGCAGCCAAAAAAGCCCTTCTCGTGGAAACACCATATATTTT.

V is TRBV5-1 and J is TRBJ2-3; D possibly corresponds to TRBD2 (6 bases). The CDR3 has 15 amino acids. Germline V gene data show CDR1 as SGHRS and CDR2 as YFSETQ. The germline V and J ends were trimmed by 4 bases and 3 bases, with 15 bases remaining between them. CDR3 nucleotide sequence: TGCGCCAGCAGCCGGGAGTCAGGGTCAACAGATACGCAGTATTTT. Translation: CASSRESGSTDTQYF.

This chain links TRBV13 with TRBJ2-1, with 9 bases lining up with TRBD1. The trim removed 5 bases at V and 8 bases at J, leaving 7 bases unmatched. Germline V gene sequence: CDR1 PRHDT, CDR2 FYEKMQ (reference sequence). The CDR3 is 14 amino acids. The CDR3 nucleotides read TGTGCCAGCAGCCCGGGGACAGGGTTCGATGAGCAGTTCTTC. Protein: CASSPGTGFDEQFF.